These 30 T cell receptor beta chains came from one sample sequenced in a study of beta chain features in type 1 diabetes (dated by TCRdb to 2016 to 2019). What these receptors recognize is not known. Libraries were constructed by the immunoSEQ multiplex PCR assay. All of the isolated RNA was reverse transcribed with the High Capacity cDNA Reverse Transcription Kit, so expressed TCRB transcripts were sequenced. This immuneACCESS table, as held by TCRdb, lists in-frame sequences with V and J called but not all clones. Of the missing ones, under half trace to an unresolved V gene in checked studies; the others have no known cause. Here the sample has some 360,000 clones; 9.5% to 10% occur a single time. The biggest ten clones account for roughly 0.6% of the sample. General conclusions and limits of the study: In all four CD4+ subsets, TCRB CDR3 length was moderately but significantly shorter in type 1 diabetes patients.

Specimen: central memory CD4+ T cells from blood. Receptors were obtained from a man aged 30 to 39 with type 1 diabetes.

As for this clone: The same CDR3 also results from other DNA sequences found in this sample. CDR3 coding DNA: TGCGCCAGCAGCTCCCGACTAGCGGGAGAAAACGAGCAGTACTTC. Encoded protein: CASSSRLAGENEQYF. The V gene is TRBV5-1, the J gene TRBJ2-7, with TRBD2 matching 12 bases. The germline V gene has CDR1 SGHRS and CDR2 YFSETQ. This CDR3 contains 15 residues. J was trimmed by 5 bases and V by 3 bases; bases with no gene match: 6.

The CDR3 nucleotides read TGCAGCGTTACCCGGGACAACACCGGGGAGCTGTTTTTT. Encoded protein: CSVTRDNTGELFF. The V call is TRBV29-1, the J call TRBJ2-2; either TRBD1 or TRBD2 may fit D (5 bases each). The germline V and J ends were trimmed by 5 bases and 2 bases, with 9 bases remaining between them. This CDR3 has 13 amino acids. From germline, CDR1 is SQVTM and CDR2 ANQGSEA.

This clone was recorded at least ten times. The J gene is TRBJ2-1, the V gene TRBV6-1; TRBD2 is a possible D gene (6 bases). CDR1 and CDR2 (germline): MNHNS, SASEGT. This CDR3 region has 13 residues. Trimming took 2 bases from V and 9 from J, leaving 11 bases between them. In DNA, the CDR3 is TGTGCCAGCAGTGAAAACGGGAGACGTGAGCAGTTCTTC. It yields the protein CASSENGRREQFF.

This clone was detected a few times. The chain combines TRBV27 with TRBJ1-4; 9 bases match TRBD1. V dropped 5 bases and J dropped 3; count of bases not matched to a gene: 4. Per the germline V gene, CDR1 is MNHEY and CDR2 is SMNVEV (reference sequence). This CDR3 is built from 15 residues. CDR3 nucleotides: TGTGCCAGCAGTAACAGGGGGCGACCTAATGAAAAACTGTTTTTT. Amino acid sequence: CASSNRGRPNEKLFF.

V usage is TRBV11-2 and J usage is TRBJ1-1; perhaps TRBD1 as D (5 bases). The CDR3 sequence is 15 residues long. The V and J ends lost 4 bases and 0 bases respectively, with 12 bases between them. The germline V gene has CDR1 SGHAT and CDR2 FQNNGV. The CDR3 loop is CASSSLGTMNTEAFF. The CDR3 coding sequence is TGTGCCAGCAGCTCACTGGGGACCATGAACACTGAAGCTTTCTTT.

This clone was seen a few times. The chain joins TRBV11-2 to TRBJ1-2, with D hard to call. The V end was cut by 4 bases, the J end by 6 bases, with 18 bases between. The CDR3 is 15 amino acids. Germline CDR1 is SGHAT and CDR2 is FQNNGV. DNA of the CDR3: TGTGCCAGCAGCTCGCCAAGGGATCCCAAGCATGGCTACACCTTC. Protein: CASSSPRDPKHGYTF.

This clone was recorded a few times. The chain has TRBV4-1 and TRBJ2-3, with 12 bases identical to TRBD2. Germline CDR1 reads MGHRA; CDR2 reads YSYEKL. V was pared by 3 bases and J by 1 base, with 8 bases of the junction left unmatched. This CDR3 contains 18 residues. CDR3 sequence (DNA): TGCGCCAGCAGCCAGCCGGGACTAGCGGGCCCTCGCACAGATACGCAGTATTTT. It translates to CASSQPGLAGPRTDTQYF.

The chain recombines TRBV10-3 with TRBJ2-7, with D maybe TRBD1 (6 bases). Between the trimmed V and J ends, which lost 10 bases and 2 bases, there was a span of 9 bases. Looked up from germline, CDR1 is ENHRY and CDR2 is SYGVKD. The CDR3 has 11 amino acids. The CDR3 here is CATRTAYEQYF. DNA for the CDR3: TGTGCCACGAGGACAGCCTACGAGCAGTACTTC.

This chain links TRBV6-1 with TRBJ1-2; no clear D. V shed 6 bases and J shed 9 bases, with 14 bases lying between them. Looked up from germline, CDR1 is MNHNS and CDR2 is SASEGT. This CDR3 spans 12 amino acids. The CDR3 nucleotides read TGTGCCAGCAGGTCTGAGACACCGAGCTACACCTTC. Its protein is CASRSETPSYTF.

This clone was counted a few times. V gene TRBV28 combines with J gene TRBJ2-1; TRBD1 matches 8 bases. The CDR3 has 15 amino acids. J lost 5 bases, V lost 7 bases, and 10 bases had no gene match. Germline V gene lookup returns CDR1 MDHEN and CDR2 SYDVKM. CDR3 in amino acids: CASTPGGTGNNEQFF. The CDR3 DNA follows: TGTGCCAGCACCCCAGGCGGGACAGGTAACAATGAGCAGTTCTTC.

J is TRBJ2-6 and V is TRBV7-9; D unclear. CDR3 length equals 18 residues. Germline assignment: CDR1 SEHNR and CDR2 FQNEAQ (reference sequence). The V gene lost 4 bases and the J gene lost 1 base, with 17 bases spanning the gap. This CDR3 is CASSYLLGMGSGANVLTF. Written as DNA, the CDR3 is TGTGCCAGCAGCTATTTGTTGGGGATGGGGTCTGGGGCCAACGTCCTGACTTTC.

This clone has a handful of counts. Other nucleotide sequences from this sample produce the same CDR3. V gene TRBV11-2 combines with J gene TRBJ2-1; 13 bases map to TRBD2. In germline, CDR1 is SGHAT, CDR2 FQNNGV. V shed 5 bases, J shed 4 bases, and the junction held 2 bases outside the gene matches. This CDR3 has 15 amino acids. For the CDR3, the DNA is TGTGCCAGCAGCCGACTAGCGGGAGGATACAATGAGCAGTTCTTC. Residues: CASSRLAGGYNEQFF.

In this sample, this clone turned up many times. The chain employs TRBV7-8 and TRBJ2-7, with 9 bases matching TRBD2. The V and J ends lost 4 bases and 8 bases, in that order; junction bases with no gene match: 6. The CDR3 spans 13 residues. CDR1 and CDR2 from the germline V gene are SGHVS and FQNEAQ. CDR3 DNA: TGTGCCAGCAGCTCACGACTAGCGGTGAAGCAGTACTTC. This codes for CASSSRLAVKQYF.

This clone was seen repeatedly, ten times or more. In nucleotides, the CDR3 is TGTGCCATCACCCGGGGGGAGGAGCATGAGCAGTTCTTC. Translated: CAITRGEEHEQFF. The chain combines TRBV10-3 with TRBJ2-1, with TRBD2 identical over 7 bases. V trimming: 7 bases; J trimming: 8 bases; junction bases outside the gene matches: 8. Germline V gene sequence: CDR1 ENHRY, CDR2 SYGVKD. The CDR3 extends over 13 amino acids.

The chain combines TRBV6-5 with TRBJ1-5; D might be TRBD1 (6 bases). Per the germline V gene, CDR1 is MNHEY and CDR2 is SVGAGI. CDR3 length: 14 amino acids. Trimming shortened V by 7 bases and J by 5 bases, and 15 bases separated the two germline ends. The CDR3 loop is CASTGQGTHQPQHF. DNA for the CDR3: TGTGCCAGCACGGGCCAGGGGACCCATCAGCCCCAGCATTTT.

In its sample, this clone was seen a few times. The chain employs TRBV19 and TRBJ2-1, with 10 bases aligning to TRBD1. The J segment lost 8 bases and the V segment lost 5 bases, leaving 12 bases of the junction unmatched. Germline V CDR1 and CDR2: LNHDA, SQIVND (reference sequence). The CDR3 runs 16 residues. CDR3 in DNA: TGTGCCAGTAGTGCTACCCCGGGACAGGGGCATCATGAGCAGTTCTTC. Translating gives CASSATPGQGHHEQFF.

The V and J genes are TRBV28 and TRBJ1-5; D may be TRBD1 (6 bases). CDR1 and CDR2 from the germline V gene are MDHEN and SYDVKM. The CDR3 consists of 17 residues. V was cut by 5 bases and J by 2 bases, with 19 bases left in between. CDR3 sequence: CASSTLVLKGGNQPQHF. CDR3 nucleotides: TGTGCCAGCAGTACACTCGTTCTCAAGGGGGGCAATCAGCCCCAGCATTTT.

In this sample, this clone turned up a few times. The chain uses TRBV7-2 and TRBJ1-4; tentative D call: TRBD1 (6 bases). CDR1 is SGHTA, CDR2 FQGNSA, per germline. Trimming stripped 5 bases from V and 8 bases from J, with 9 bases between. The CDR3 totals 12 residues. The CDR3 protein is CASSGGGEKLFF. The CDR3 coding sequence is TGTGCCAGCAGCGGAGGGGGGGAAAAACTGTTTTTT.

A few counts support this clone. V and J are TRBV19 and TRBJ2-2, with 16 positions matching TRBD2. The CDR3 is 18 residues long. V trimming: 4 bases; J trimming: 1 base; junction bases outside the gene matches: 3. The germline CDR1 and CDR2 sequences are LNHDA and SQIVND (reference sequence). The CDR3 loop reads CASSKGLAGGMNTGELFF. In nucleotides, the CDR3 is TGTGCCAGTAGTAAGGGACTAGCGGGAGGGATGAACACCGGGGAGCTGTTTTTT.

V and J are TRBV5-4 and TRBJ2-3; the D call may be TRBD1 or TRBD2 (5 bases each). With 5 bases removed from V and 1 base from J, the gap between germline ends came to 11 bases. Germline assignment: CDR1 SGHNT and CDR2 YYREEE (reference sequence). The CDR3 extends over 14 amino acids. The CDR3 sequence: CASRTGTGTDTQYF. The DNA for the CDR3 is TGTGCCAGCAGAACCGGGACCGGCACAGATACGCAGTATTTT.

This chain uses TRBV4-3 with TRBJ1-1; TRBD1 agrees at 7 bases. This CDR3 has 18 residues. The trim removed 0 bases at V and 0 bases at J, leaving 10 bases unmatched. Germline V gene sequence: CDR1 LGHNA, CDR2 YSLEER. CDR3 region: CASSQDTPGQNLNTEAFF. The CDR3 nucleotides are TGCGCCAGCAGCCAAGATACTCCGGGACAGAATTTGAACACTGAAGCTTTCTTT.

This clone was observed a handful of times. The CDR3 reads CASSLDRSGGSDTQYF. CDR3 in DNA: TGTGCCAGCAGCTTAGATCGTTCAGGGGGATCGGATACGCAGTATTTT. V is TRBV11-2 and J is TRBJ2-3; TRBD1 matches 7 bases. This CDR3 is built from 16 residues. In germline, CDR1 is SGHAT, CDR2 FQNNGV. V lost 0 bases to trimming and J lost 6 bases; unmatched junction nucleotides: 9.

Many counts were recorded for this clone. The chain employs TRBV7-9 and TRBJ1-4; D perhaps matches TRBD1 (5 bases). Between the trimmed V and J ends, which lost 3 bases and 7 bases, there was a span of 21 bases. The germline V gene has CDR1 SEHNR and CDR2 FQNEAQ (reference sequence). The CDR3 is 17 amino acids. In nucleotides, the CDR3 is TGTGCCAGCAGCTTGAGGGGCAGGTCGGGAAGATCTGAAAAACTGTTTTTT. This gives the protein CASSLRGRSGRSEKLFF. The entire variable domain, with the rest obtained from reference TRBV7-9 and TRBJ1-4, is as follows: DTGVSQNPRHKITKRGQNVTFRCDPISEHNRLYWYRQTLGQGPEFLTYFQNEAQLEKSRLLSDRFSAERPKGSFSTLEIQRTEQGDSAMYLCASSLRGRSGRSEKLFFGSGTQLSVL.

The V and J genes are TRBV18 and TRBJ1-2, with D possibly being TRBD1 (6 bases). V lost 3 bases and J lost 3, with 14 bases in between. Germline loops: CDR1 KGHSH, CDR2 LQKENI. The CDR3 consists of 15 residues. The CDR3 DNA is TGTGCCAGCTCACCGGGGGCGGCAGTAGACTATGGCTACACCTTC. Protein sequence: CASSPGAAVDYGYTF.

As concerns this clone: The sample holds other DNA sequences that translate to the same CDR3. This chain joins TRBV27 and TRBJ2-2; TRBD2 matches 10 bases. J was trimmed by 6 bases and V by 6 bases; bases with no gene match: 7. Germline lookup yields CDR1 MNHEY and CDR2 SMNVEV (reference sequence). There are 15 residues in the CDR3. Here the CDR3 reads CASRGLAGVAGELFF. The CDR3 DNA reads as TGTGCCAGCAGAGGGCTAGCGGGAGTAGCCGGGGAGCTGTTTTTT.

This sequence joins TRBV2 and TRBJ2-3; D perhaps matches TRBD2 (6 bases). Germline V gene lookup returns CDR1 SNHLY and CDR2 FYNNEI. V lost 4 bases and J lost 4, with 6 bases in between. The CDR3 is 12 residues long. CDR3 coding DNA: TGTGCCAGCAGTGGGGGGGCAGATACGCAGTATTTT. Amino acid sequence: CASSGGADTQYF.

This sequence joins TRBV4-1 and TRBJ2-7; 8 nucleotides agree with TRBD2. This CDR3 comprises 14 residues. Germline CDR1 and CDR2: MGHRA and YSYEKL. V lost 1 base and J lost 6; bases outside the gene matches: 5. CDR3 sequence reads: CASSQVGLDVEQYF. The DNA of the CDR3 is TGCGCCAGCAGCCAAGTGGGACTAGATGTCGAGCAGTACTTC.

V and J are TRBV6-5 and TRBJ2-7; 7 nucleotides agree with TRBD1. This CDR3 is 15 amino acids long. Germline trimming cut 2 bases from V and 6 bases from J; bases unmatched to any gene: 10. Per the germline V gene, CDR1 is MNHEY and CDR2 is SVGAGI. DNA for the CDR3: TGTGCCAGCAGTTACCTTGGGACAGACGTAACCGAGCAGTACTTC. Its translation is CASSYLGTDVTEQYF.

This clone appeared many times. This chain joins TRBV7-6 and TRBJ2-6; possible D gene TRBD2, 6 bases. CDR3 size: 17 residues. Per the germline V gene, CDR1 is SGHVS and CDR2 is FNYEAQ. Between the trimmed V and J ends, which lost 5 bases and 4 bases, there was a span of 18 bases. Here the CDR3 DNA reads TGTGCCAGCAGCCGCCGTGGCGCGGGATTCGGGGCCAACGTCCTGACTTTC. Encoded protein: CASSRRGAGFGANVLTF. Looking up the rest from reference TRBV7-6 and TRBJ2-6 gives the full variable domain: GAGVSQSPRYKVTKRGQDVALRCDPISGHVSLYWYRQALGQGPEFLTYFNYEAQQDKSGLPNDRFSAERPEGSISTLTIQRTEQRDSAMYRCASSRRGAGFGANVLTFGAGSRLTVL.

The rearrangement joins TRBV29-1 to TRBJ2-7; 8 bases are a match to TRBD1. This CDR3 comprises 13 residues. CDR1 is SQVTM, CDR2 ANQGSEA, per germline. J lost 2 bases, V lost 5 bases, and 5 bases had no gene match. CDR3 sequence: CSVMTGEPYEQYF. In DNA, the CDR3 is TGCAGCGTTATGACAGGGGAACCCTACGAGCAGTACTTC.